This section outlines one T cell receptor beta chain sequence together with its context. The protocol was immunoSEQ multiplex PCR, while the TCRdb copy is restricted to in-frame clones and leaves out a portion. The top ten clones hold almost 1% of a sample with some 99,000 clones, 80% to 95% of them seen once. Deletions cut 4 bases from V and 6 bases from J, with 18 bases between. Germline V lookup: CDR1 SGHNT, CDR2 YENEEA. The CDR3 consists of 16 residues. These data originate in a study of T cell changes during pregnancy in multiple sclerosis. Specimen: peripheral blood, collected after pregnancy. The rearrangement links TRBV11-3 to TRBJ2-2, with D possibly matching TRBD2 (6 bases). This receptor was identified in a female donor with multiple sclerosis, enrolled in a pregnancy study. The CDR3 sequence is CASSSEYGRGAGELFF. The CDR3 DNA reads TGTGCCAGCAGCTCCGAGTATGGGCGCGGGGCCGGGGAGCTGTTTTTT. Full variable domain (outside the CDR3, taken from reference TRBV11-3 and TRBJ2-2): EAGVVQSPRYKIIEKKQPVAFWCNPISGHNTLYWYLQNLGQGPELLIRYENEEAVDDSQLPKDRFSAERLKGVDSTLKIQPAELGDSAVYLCASSSEYGRGAGELFFGEGSRLTVL.